These T cell receptor beta chains were read from a single sample in a study of CD4 T cells in relation to SARS-CoV-2 and coronaviruses. Sequencing used immunoSEQ multiplex PCR; TCRdb keeps in-frame clones, though not all of them. The sample lists approximately 18,000 clones, roughly 80% seen once, with around 28% in the top ten. These receptors have no known antigen. Sequenced input: CD4+ T cells from PBMCs, cultured in vitro. These receptors originate from a human donor in good health. Each CDR3 is given with its conserved first and last residue. D genes are given only for firm matches. A row's size may be missing; if present it is once, few, many or a size class.

CDR3nt: TGTGCCAGCAGATCGGGCCATGGCTACACCTTC
CDR3aa: CASRSGHGYTF
d_gene: NA
abundance: NA
j_gene: TRBJ1-2
v_gene: TRBV12-3/TRBV12-4

CDR3nt: TGTGCCAGCAGTTTAATGGGGAATTCACCCCTCCACTTT
CDR3aa: CASSLMGNSPLHF
d_gene: NA
abundance: once
j_gene: TRBJ1-6
v_gene: TRBV27

CDR3nt: TGTGCCAGCAGCTCACTAGTCCAGAGCTCCTACAATGAGCAGTTCTTC
CDR3aa: CASSSLVQSSYNEQFF
d_gene: NA
abundance: once
j_gene: TRBJ2-1
v_gene: TRBV11-1

CDR3nt: TGTGCCAGCACCTCCAGGACCGGGCGGAACGAGCAGTACTTC
CDR3aa: CASTSRTGRNEQYF
d_gene: NA
abundance: NA
j_gene: TRBJ2-7
v_gene: TRBV2

CDR3nt: TGTGCCAGCAGTCGCGGACAGGGACGATCCAACACTGAAGCTTTCTTT
CDR3aa: CASSRGQGRSNTEAFF
d_gene: TRBD1
abundance: NA
j_gene: TRBJ1-1
v_gene: TRBV6-6

CDR3nt: TGCGCCAGCAGTGAGATGGGGCCAGATACGCAGTATTTT
CDR3aa: CASSEMGPDTQYF
d_gene: NA
abundance: NA
j_gene: TRBJ2-3
v_gene: TRBV10-1

CDR3nt: TGTGCCAGCACCATGGGCGGGAGGAGCGAGCAGTACTTC
CDR3aa: CASTMGGRSEQYF
d_gene: TRBD2
abundance: NA
j_gene: TRBJ2-7
v_gene: TRBV7-9

CDR3nt: TGTGCCAGCAGTTCAAACCGGGAGATGCAGCATTTT
CDR3aa: CASSSNREMQHF
d_gene: NA
abundance: NA
j_gene: TRBJ1-5
v_gene: TRBV6-2/TRBV6-3

CDR3nt: TGTGCCACCAGTGATTTTTCAGGGGGGTTAGAGACCCAGTACTTC
CDR3aa: CATSDFSGGLETQYF
d_gene: NA
abundance: once
j_gene: TRBJ2-5
v_gene: TRBV24-1

CDR3nt: TGCGCCAGCAGAGAGAAGGCGGGACACCTCTTCATGAACACTGAAGCTTTCTTT
CDR3aa: CASREKAGHLFMNTEAFF
d_gene: NA
abundance: NA
j_gene: TRBJ1-1
v_gene: TRBV5-1

CDR3nt: TGTGCCAGCAGCTCCTCCCGGGGGCGGGAGCAGTTCTTC
CDR3aa: CASSSSRGREQFF
d_gene: NA
abundance: NA
j_gene: TRBJ2-1
v_gene: TRBV7-9

CDR3nt: TGTGCCAGCAGCCCTTCCCACCGGGACACCGAGCAGTACTTC
CDR3aa: CASSPSHRDTEQYF
d_gene: NA
abundance: NA
j_gene: TRBJ2-7
v_gene: TRBV9

CDR3nt: TGTGCCAGCAGCTTAGGCGGAGGGGGGGGTTCCGAGCAGTACTTC
CDR3aa: CASSLGGGGGSEQYF
d_gene: NA
abundance: NA
j_gene: TRBJ2-7
v_gene: TRBV7-9

CDR3nt: TGCAGCGTTGCTATAGCGGGAGGGTGGCAGTTCTTC
CDR3aa: CSVAIAGGWQFF
d_gene: TRBD2
abundance: NA
j_gene: TRBJ2-1
v_gene: TRBV29-1

CDR3nt: TGTGCCAGCTCACCACGCCCCAACCAGGGGGGAACTAATGAAAAACTGTTTTTT
CDR3aa: CASSPRPNQGGTNEKLFF
d_gene: TRBD1
abundance: NA
j_gene: TRBJ1-4
v_gene: TRBV18

CDR3nt: TGTGCCAGCAGCTTAAGTAGCGGGACCTACGAGCAGTACTTC
CDR3aa: CASSLSSGTYEQYF
d_gene: TRBD2
abundance: NA
j_gene: TRBJ2-7
v_gene: TRBV11-2

CDR3nt: TGTGCCAGCAGTTCCCGCCTAGCGGGAGGCCCAAACTACAATGAGCAGTTCTTC
CDR3aa: CASSSRLAGGPNYNEQFF
d_gene: TRBD2
abundance: NA
j_gene: TRBJ2-1
v_gene: TRBV27

CDR3nt: TGCAGCGCTTCAATGACCTCTGGAAACACCATATATTTT
CDR3aa: CSASMTSGNTIYF
d_gene: NA
abundance: few
j_gene: TRBJ1-3
v_gene: TRBV29-1

CDR3nt: TGTGCCTGGACTAGCGGGGCTTCCCAAGAGACCCAGTACTTC
CDR3aa: CAWTSGASQETQYF
d_gene: TRBD2
abundance: NA
j_gene: TRBJ2-5
v_gene: TRBV30

CDR3nt: TGTGCCATCAGTAAAGGGGGAGGGCGGACTGAAGCTTTCTTT
CDR3aa: CAISKGGGRTEAFF
d_gene: NA
abundance: NA
j_gene: TRBJ1-1
v_gene: TRBV10-3

CDR3nt: TGTGCCAGCAGTCCCCGGACAGGGGTGATCGTGGGGGACTATGGCTACACCTTC
CDR3aa: CASSPRTGVIVGDYGYTF
d_gene: TRBD1
abundance: NA
j_gene: TRBJ1-2
v_gene: TRBV27

CDR3nt: TGTGCCAGCAGTGGATGGGACACGGATACGCAGTATTTT
CDR3aa: CASSGWDTDTQYF
d_gene: NA
abundance: NA
j_gene: TRBJ2-3
v_gene: TRBV2

CDR3nt: TGTGCCAGCGGATGGGACAGGGGGGTCTATGGCTACACCTTC
CDR3aa: CASGWDRGVYGYTF
d_gene: TRBD1
abundance: NA
j_gene: TRBJ1-2
v_gene: TRBV2

CDR3nt: TGTGCCAGCAGCGCAGCCGGGAAGAGTGATGAGCAGTTCTTC
CDR3aa: CASSAAGKSDEQFF
d_gene: NA
abundance: NA
j_gene: TRBJ2-1
v_gene: TRBV9

CDR3nt: TGTGCCAGCAGCTTGGAGGGGAACCAAGAGACCCAGTACTTC
CDR3aa: CASSLEGNQETQYF
d_gene: NA
abundance: NA
j_gene: TRBJ2-5
v_gene: TRBV5-5

CDR3nt: TGTGCCAGCACAGTTTATAGCAATCAGCCCCAGCATTTT
CDR3aa: CASTVYSNQPQHF
d_gene: NA
abundance: NA
j_gene: TRBJ1-5
v_gene: TRBV6-5

CDR3nt: TGTGCCAGTAGTCCTAGATTGGTCACCGGGGAGCTGTTTTTT
CDR3aa: CASSPRLVTGELFF
d_gene: NA
abundance: NA
j_gene: TRBJ2-2
v_gene: TRBV19

CDR3nt: TGTGCCAGCTCACCACCAGGAGGGGGCGCGGGGGAGCAGTACTTC
CDR3aa: CASSPPGGGAGEQYF
d_gene: NA
abundance: NA
j_gene: TRBJ2-7
v_gene: TRBV18

CDR3nt: TGTGCCAGCCCTTACATCTCCTACGAGCAGTACTTC
CDR3aa: CASPYISYEQYF
d_gene: NA
abundance: NA
j_gene: TRBJ2-7
v_gene: TRBV12-3/TRBV12-4

CDR3nt: TGTGCCGCGGGGGTTAGCTACACCTTC
CDR3aa: CAAGVSYTF
d_gene: NA
abundance: NA
j_gene: TRBJ1-2
v_gene: TRBV30